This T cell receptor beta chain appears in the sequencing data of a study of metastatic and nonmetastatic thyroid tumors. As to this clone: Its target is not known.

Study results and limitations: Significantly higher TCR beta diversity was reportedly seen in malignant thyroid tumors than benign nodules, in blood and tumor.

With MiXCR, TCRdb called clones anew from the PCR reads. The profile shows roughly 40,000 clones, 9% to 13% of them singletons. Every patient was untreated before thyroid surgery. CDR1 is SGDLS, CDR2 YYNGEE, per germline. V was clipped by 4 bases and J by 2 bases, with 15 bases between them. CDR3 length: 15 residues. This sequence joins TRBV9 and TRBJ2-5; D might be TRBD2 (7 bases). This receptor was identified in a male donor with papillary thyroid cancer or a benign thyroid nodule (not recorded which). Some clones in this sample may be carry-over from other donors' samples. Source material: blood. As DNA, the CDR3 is TGTGCCAGCAGCACCCGAGGGGGGGTACAAGAGACCCAGTACTTC. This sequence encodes CASSTRGGVQETQYF.